The TCR beta chain under discussion was sequenced for a study of blood T cell repertoires in COVID-19. For the study at large: T cells, B-cell-depleted T cells, or PBMCs supplied cDNA or gDNA.

The study drew participants aged about 18 to 95 years from 20 to 30 US areas. Participants were placed into cohorts based on the clinical history they reported. Original handling: Reference gene primer amplification in the assay estimated nucleated cell counts. TCRdb keeps only in-frame clones here, not all; method: immunoSEQ multiplex PCR. The DNA was the basis for D and trimming; V, J and clone size are from that table. The sample contains around 220,000 clones, around 88% of which appear only once. This CDR3 is 13 amino acids long. Trimming took 5 bases from V and 1 from J, leaving 9 bases between them. From germline, CDR1 is LNHNV and CDR2 YYDKDF (reference sequence).

Sequencing input: PBMCs or T cells enriched from blood (not recorded which). The V gene is TRBV15, the J gene TRBJ2-7, with TRBD2 as a possible D gene (5 bases). The sequence was obtained from a woman between 50 and 59 years old with acute COVID-19. The CDR3 protein is CATSDSASYEQYF. The CDR3 DNA reads as TGTGCCACCAGCGATAGCGCGTCCTACGAGCAGTACTTC.